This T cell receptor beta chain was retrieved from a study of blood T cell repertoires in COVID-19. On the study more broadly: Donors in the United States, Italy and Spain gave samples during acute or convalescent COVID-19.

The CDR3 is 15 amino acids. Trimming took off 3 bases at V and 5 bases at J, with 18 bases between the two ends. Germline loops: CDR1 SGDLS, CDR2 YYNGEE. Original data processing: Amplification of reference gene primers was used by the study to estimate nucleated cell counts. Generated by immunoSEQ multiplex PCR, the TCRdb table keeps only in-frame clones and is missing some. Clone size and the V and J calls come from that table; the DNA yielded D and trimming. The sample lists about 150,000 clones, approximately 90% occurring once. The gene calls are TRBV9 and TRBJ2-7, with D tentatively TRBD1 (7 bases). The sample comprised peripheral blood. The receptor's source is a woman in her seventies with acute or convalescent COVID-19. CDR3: CASSGQGGGFNEQYF. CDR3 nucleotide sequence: TGTGCCAGCAGCGGGCAAGGAGGGGGCTTCAACGAGCAGTACTTC.